A single sample gave rise to the 32 T cell receptor beta chains below, sequenced in a study of blood T cell repertoires in COVID-19. The table came from immunoSEQ multiplex PCR; TCRdb's copy has only in-frame clones and leaves some out. The table shows about 380,000 clones, with about 85% occurring only once. Material: peripheral blood. All receptors come from a woman under 30 with acute or convalescent COVID-19.

This chain joins TRBV29-1 and TRBJ1-5; 8 bases match TRBD1. V lost 4 bases to trimming and J lost 4 bases; unmatched junction nucleotides: 3. This CDR3 has 13 residues. CDR1 SQVTM and CDR2 ANQGSEA come from the germline V gene. The CDR3 loop reads CSVVDRANQPQHF. CDR3 DNA sequence: TGCAGCGTTGTGGACAGGGCTAATCAGCCCCAGCATTTT.

This clone was detected only a few times. The chain recombines TRBV11-2 with TRBJ1-3; D ambiguous. The CDR3 spans 16 residues. V was pared by 1 base and J by 0 bases, with 10 bases between. CDR1 and CDR2 (germline): SGHAT, FQNNGV. The CDR3 sequence: CASSLGHGGSGNTIYF. The DNA of the CDR3 is TGTGCCAGCAGCTTAGGGCACGGCGGCTCTGGAAACACCATATATTTT.

The rearrangement joins TRBV5-8 to TRBJ1-1; D remains ambiguous. The CDR3 spans 14 residues. Germline loops: CDR1 SGHTS, CDR2 YDEGEE. V lost 2 bases, J lost 0 bases, and 8 bases lay in between. This CDR3 reads CASSLQIMNTEAFF. In DNA form, the CDR3 reads TGTGCCAGCAGCTTACAGATAATGAACACTGAAGCTTTCTTT. Combining the CDR3 with reference TRBV5-8 and TRBJ1-1 gives the whole variable domain EAGVTQSPTHLIKTRGQQATLRCSPISGHTSVYWYQQALGLGLQFLLWYDEGEERNRGNFPPRFSGRQFPNYSSELNVNALELEDSALYLCASSLQIMNTEAFFGQGTRLTVV.

This clone was observed a few times. The chain is built from TRBV5-4 and TRBJ1-5; 7 bases match TRBD1. The length of the CDR3 is 14 residues. The germline V gene has CDR1 SGHNT and CDR2 YYREEE (reference sequence). With V trimmed by 4 bases and J by 4 bases, 5 bases remained unmatched. CDR3 protein: CASSKQGKNQPQHF. DNA for the CDR3: TGTGCCAGCAGCAAACAGGGGAAGAATCAGCCCCAGCATTTT.

This clone was picked up a small number of times. The V and J genes are TRBV28 and TRBJ1-6, with D hard to call. Trimming removed 9 bases from V and 0 bases from J, with 18 bases in between. CDR1 and CDR2 (germline): MDHEN, SYDVKM. The CDR3 is 17 amino acids. CDR3 DNA: TGTGCCAGTGACGACTTCCCAGTAGGCTCCTATAATTCACCCCTCCACTTT. Protein: CASDDFPVGSYNSPLHF.

The rearrangement links TRBV20-1 to TRBJ1-1; D is possibly TRBD1 (5 bases). CDR1 and CDR2 from the germline V gene are DFQATT and SNEGSKA (reference sequence). The CDR3 spans 11 residues. V was pared by 6 bases and J by 8 bases, with 13 bases between. The CDR3: CSARRQLEAFF. In DNA, the CDR3 is TGCAGTGCCCGACGACAGCTGGAAGCTTTCTTT.

This chain uses TRBV30 with TRBJ1-5; 12 nucleotides match TRBD1. CDR1 and CDR2 (germline): GTSNPN, SVGIG (reference sequence). The CDR3 loop spans 14 amino acids. The ends lost 2 bases at V and 5 bases at J; junction bases unmatched: 1. CDR3 sequence reads: CAWSRDRGHQPQHF. The CDR3 DNA is TGTGCCTGGAGTCGGGACAGGGGGCATCAGCCCCAGCATTTT. The full variable domain, completed using reference TRBV30 and TRBJ1-5, is SQTIHQWPATLVQPVGSPLSLECTVEGTSNPNLYWYRQAAGRGLQLLFYSVGIGQISSEVPQNLSASRPQDRQFILSSKKLLLSDSGFYLCAWSRDRGHQPQHFGDGTRLSIL.

This clone is a singleton in its sample. This chain connects TRBV13 to TRBJ1-1, with 8 bases fitting TRBD1. The germline V gene has CDR1 PRHDT and CDR2 FYEKMQ (reference sequence). The CDR3 runs to 15 residues. V shed 6 bases and J 3 bases; nucleotides not matched to a gene: 9. CDR3 DNA sequence: TGTGCCAGCAGTTTTGCACCGGGACAGGACACTGAAGCTTTCTTT. It codes for CASSFAPGQDTEAFF.

This sequence joins TRBV5-1 and TRBJ1-1; weak D call: TRBD1 (5 bases). The CDR3 consists of 14 residues. Germline lookup yields CDR1 SGHRS and CDR2 YFSETQ. Between the trimmed V and J ends, which lost 4 bases and 1 base, there was a span of 11 bases. The CDR3 DNA is TGCGCCAGCAGCCCGGATGGGGCGAACACTGAAGCTTTCTTT. Translation gives CASSPDGANTEAFF.

The chain links TRBV27 to TRBJ2-1; 7 nucleotides line up with TRBD2. Germline V CDR1 and CDR2: MNHEY, SMNVEV (reference sequence). This CDR3 comprises 15 residues. The V gene end was trimmed by 5 bases and the J gene end by 0 bases; junction bases not matched to a gene: 4. CDR3 in amino acids: CASSRGGSSYNEQFF. CDR3 coding DNA: TGTGCCAGCAGTCGGGGAGGGAGCTCCTACAATGAGCAGTTCTTC.

This chain joins TRBV5-4 and TRBJ2-5; 7 bases line up with TRBD1. This CDR3 region has 14 residues. Per germline, CDR1 SGHNT and CDR2 YYREEE (reference sequence). The trim removed 4 bases at V and 4 bases at J, leaving 7 bases unmatched. The CDR3 nucleotides read TGTGCCAGCAGCGGCGTAGGGGGCCGAGAGACCCAGTACTTC. Translating gives CASSGVGGRETQYF. The complete variable domain, with remaining parts taken from reference TRBV5-4 and TRBJ2-5, reads ETGVTQSPTHLIKTRGQQVTLRCSSQSGHNTVSWYQQALGQGPQFIFQYYREEENGRGNFPPRFSGLQFPNYSSELNVNALELDDSALYLCASSGVGGRETQYFGPGTRLLVL.

With regard to this clone: Additional DNA sequences in this sample encode the identical CDR3. The V and J genes are TRBV7-9 and TRBJ1-2; 9 positions agree with TRBD1. The CDR3 has 13 amino acids. V shed 1 base, J shed 7 bases, and the junction held 1 base outside the gene matches. Germline CDR1 and CDR2: SEHNR and FQNEAQ (reference sequence). The CDR3 DNA is TGTGCCAGCAGCTTAGGGACAGGGGTTGGCTACACCTTC. Its translation: CASSLGTGVGYTF.

CDR3 in DNA: TGTGCCAGCAGCCCTTCTGCGGGACAGGGGGCGGGCGGCTACACCTTC. The encoded protein is CASSPSAGQGAGGYTF. This chain connects TRBV2 to TRBJ1-2, with 12 positions matching TRBD1. Losses at the gene ends were 6 bases for V and 8 bases for J; bases not matched to a gene: 13. CDR1 is SNHLY, CDR2 FYNNEI, per germline. This CDR3 is built from 16 residues.

V and J are TRBV5-5 and TRBJ1-1; the D gene is possibly TRBD1 (6 bases). Germline-derived CDR1 and CDR2 are SGHKS and YYEKEE (reference sequence). Trimming took 2 bases from V and 6 from J, leaving 17 bases between them. This CDR3 is built from 15 residues. The CDR3 is CASSLQWGQRAEAFF. The CDR3 nucleotides read TGTGCCAGCAGCTTACAATGGGGGCAGAGGGCTGAAGCTTTCTTT.

The chain is built from TRBV5-1 and TRBJ1-1; no clear D. CDR3 size: 14 residues. V lost 1 base and J lost 3, with 10 bases in between. CDR1 and CDR2 (germline): SGHRS, YFSETQ. The CDR3 DNA reads TGCGCCAGCAGCTTGTCCTACGGGGACACTGAAGCTTTCTTT. Translated, it gives CASSLSYGDTEAFF.

J is TRBJ2-7 and V is TRBV11-1, with a tentative D call TRBD1 (6 bases). The CDR3 sequence is 15 residues long. From germline, CDR1 is SGHAT and CDR2 FQDESV (reference sequence). V dropped 5 bases and J dropped 0 bases, with 14 bases sitting between them. In DNA, the CDR3 is TGTGCCAGCAGCCTAATCCAGGGGTCCTCCTACGAGCAGTACTTC. Its translation: CASSLIQGSSYEQYF.

The J gene is TRBJ1-1, the V gene TRBV7-9; D is uncertain. V was clipped by 7 bases and J by 6 bases, with 3 bases between them. CDR1 SEHNR and CDR2 FQNEAQ come from the germline V gene (reference sequence). CDR3 length: 9 residues. CDR3 nucleotide sequence: TGTGCCAGCAAGCCTGAAGCTTTCTTT. Translated: CASKPEAFF.

The chain recombines TRBV2 with TRBJ1-6; D remains ambiguous. The germline V gene has CDR1 SNHLY and CDR2 FYNNEI. Trimming took off 7 bases at V and 8 bases at J, with 24 bases between the two ends. This CDR3 is 17 amino acids long. CDR3: CASTFLRPDPSYSPLHF. CDR3 sequence (DNA): TGTGCCAGCACCTTCCTGAGGCCAGACCCCTCCTATTCACCCCTCCACTTT. Together with reference TRBV2 and TRBJ1-6, the CDR3 gives the full variable domain: EPEVTQTPSHQVTQMGQEVILRCVPISNHLYFYWYRQILGQKVEFLVSFYNNEISEKSEIFDDQFSVERPDGSNFTLKIRSTKLEDSAMYFCASTFLRPDPSYSPLHFGNGTRLTVT.

This clone was picked up one time. The genes are TRBV5-1 and TRBJ1-4, with TRBD1 matching over 10 bases. Germline-derived CDR1 and CDR2 are SGHRS and YFSETQ. The CDR3 extends over 15 amino acids. V lost 5 bases to trimming and J lost 8 bases; unmatched junction nucleotides: 9. This CDR3 is CASSFMGQGKEKLFF. In DNA form, the CDR3 reads TGCGCCAGCAGTTTCATGGGACAGGGGAAAGAAAAACTGTTTTTT.

The chain employs TRBV7-2 and TRBJ2-3; 15 bases match TRBD2. CDR1 and CDR2 from the germline V gene are SGHTA and FQGNSA. Germline trimming cut 4 bases from V and 9 bases from J; bases unmatched to any gene: 5. The CDR3 runs to 15 residues. CDR3 sequence (DNA): TGTGCCAGCAGCTGGACTAGCGGGGGGGCGGGGACGCAGTATTTT. It translates to CASSWTSGGAGTQYF.

V usage is TRBV25-1 and J usage is TRBJ1-1, with 7 bases identical to TRBD1. The germline V gene has CDR1 MGHDK and CDR2 SYGVNS. J was trimmed by 0 bases and V by 4 bases; bases with no gene match: 5. The CDR3 loop spans 15 amino acids. The CDR3 DNA sequence: TGTGCCAGCAGTGCAACAGGGGAGTTGAACACTGAAGCTTTCTTT. This encodes CASSATGELNTEAFF.

The chain uses TRBV9 and TRBJ2-7, with D possibly matching TRBD2 (5 bases). V lost 4 bases, J lost 2 bases, and 19 bases lay in between. This CDR3 is 16 amino acids long. The germline V gene has CDR1 SGDLS and CDR2 YYNGEE. CDR3 coding DNA: TGTGCCAGCAGCCACGGGGTGCGGACCGGAACCTACGAGCAGTACTTC. It encodes CASSHGVRTGTYEQYF.

The chain has TRBV5-1 and TRBJ1-2, with 7 bases fitting TRBD1. CDR3 length: 14 residues. The germline V gene encodes CDR1 SGHRS and CDR2 YFSETQ. Trimming removed 5 bases from V and 1 base from J; junction bases left unmatched: 5. DNA of the CDR3: TGCGCCAGCAGGACAGGGACGCATAACTATGGCTACACCTTC. Translating gives CASRTGTHNYGYTF.

This clone was detected many times. The chain links TRBV6-6 to TRBJ2-7; D call uncertain. Trimming stripped 2 bases from V and 10 bases from J, with 12 bases between. The CDR3 contains 12 residues. Germline V gene sequence: CDR1 MNHNY, CDR2 SVGAGI (reference sequence). This CDR3 reads CASSYEVAGQYF. CDR3 nucleotides: TGTGCCAGCAGTTACGAGGTAGCCGGACAGTACTTC.

The rearrangement joins TRBV2 to TRBJ1-4; TRBD1 matches at 7 bases. Germline CDR1 is SNHLY and CDR2 is FYNNEI. The CDR3 loop spans 12 amino acids. Trimming at V came to 6 bases and at J to 10 bases, leaving 5 bases not matched to a gene. The CDR3 is CASRDRDGKLFF. CDR3 coding DNA: TGTGCCAGCAGAGACAGGGACGGAAAACTGTTTTTT.

On this clone itself: Within the sample, other DNA sequences also encode this same CDR3. The chain employs TRBV5-1 and TRBJ1-1; D might be TRBD1 (6 bases). The germline V and J ends were trimmed by 1 base and 5 bases, with 9 bases remaining between them. The CDR3 is 13 residues long. Germline V CDR1 and CDR2: SGHRS, YFSETQ. The CDR3 DNA follows: TGCGCCAGCAGCTTGACAGGGAATACTGAAGCTTTCTTT. This gives the protein CASSLTGNTEAFF.

Remarks on this clone: Its ends do not fully match the called genes, so a read error is possible. The chain joins TRBV2 to TRBJ2-7, with no clear D. Germline V CDR1 and CDR2: SNHLY, FYNNEI. This CDR3 is 14 amino acids long. CDR3 sequence (DNA): TGTGCCAGCGGTGACAATCTTAGCTCCTACGAGCAGTACTTC. Amino acids: CASGDNLSSYEQYF.

The chain links TRBV7-8 to TRBJ2-7; 9 positions match TRBD1. The ends lost 3 bases at V and 3 bases at J; junction bases unmatched: 6. This CDR3 has 15 amino acids. In germline, CDR1 is SGHVS, CDR2 FQNEAQ. The CDR3 sequence: CASSFPGQGFYEQYF. The DNA of the CDR3 is TGTGCCAGCAGCTTCCCGGGACAGGGCTTCTACGAGCAGTACTTC.

V gene TRBV2 combines with J gene TRBJ2-1; 7 positions agree with TRBD2. Trimming took 1 base from V and 7 from J; bases not matched to a gene: 7. Germline CDR1 SNHLY, CDR2 FYNNEI. CDR3 length equals 15 residues. CDR3 sequence reads: CASSEGSRGWNEQFF. The CDR3, as DNA: TGTGCCAGCAGTGAAGGCTCGCGGGGGTGGAATGAGCAGTTCTTC.

V usage is TRBV12-3 or TRBV12-4 and J usage is TRBJ1-4, with a possible D match to TRBD1 (6 bases). The CDR3 sequence is 13 residues long. Between the trimmed V and J ends, which lost 5 bases and 7 bases, there was a span of 11 bases. The CDR3 coding sequence is TGTGCCAGCAGTCCGGGGGGCGGTGAAAAACTGTTTTTT. Translated: CASSPGGGEKLFF.

Comment on this clone: One junction end disagrees with the germline gene, perhaps due to a read error. The chain joins TRBV14 to TRBJ1-3, with TRBD1 as a possible D gene (5 bases). Germline-derived CDR1 and CDR2 are SGHDN and FVKESK. The CDR3 runs 14 residues. CDR3 amino acids: CASSQEFQGSTIYF. CDR3 in DNA: TGTGCCAGCAGCCAAGAATTCCAGGGAAGCACCATATATTTT.

This chain's CDR3 is CASSYVTGDGGELFF. CDR3 bases: TGTGCCAGCAGTTACGTAACAGGGGATGGGGGGGAGCTGTTTTTT. This chain uses TRBV6-5 with TRBJ2-2, with 7 bases aligning to TRBD1. Germline CDR1 reads MNHEY; CDR2 reads SVGAGI. This CDR3 has 15 amino acids. V was pared by 2 bases and J by 8 bases, with 8 bases of the junction left unmatched.